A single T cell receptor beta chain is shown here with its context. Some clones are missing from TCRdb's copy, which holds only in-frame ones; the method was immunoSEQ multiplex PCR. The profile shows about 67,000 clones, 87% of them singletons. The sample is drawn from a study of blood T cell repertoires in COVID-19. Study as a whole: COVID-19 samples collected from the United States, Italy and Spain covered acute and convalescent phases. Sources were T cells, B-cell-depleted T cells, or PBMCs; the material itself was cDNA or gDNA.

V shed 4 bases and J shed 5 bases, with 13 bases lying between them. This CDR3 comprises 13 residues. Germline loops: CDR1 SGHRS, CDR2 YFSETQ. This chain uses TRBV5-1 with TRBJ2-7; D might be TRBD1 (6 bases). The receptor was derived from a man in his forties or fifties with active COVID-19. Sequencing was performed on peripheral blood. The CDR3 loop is CASSNFGTHEQYF. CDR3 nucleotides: TGCGCCAGCAGCAACTTCGGGACACACGAGCAGTACTTC.